These T cell receptor beta chains were read from a single sample in a study of CD8+CD57+ T cells in acquired aplastic anemia. TCRdb fed the reads into MiXCR, producing one record per CDR3 protein. The sample has over 150,000 distinct CDR3 sequences; 50% to 65% are singletons. The specimen was sorted CD4+, CD8+, or CD8+CD57+ T cells (not recorded which) from PBMCs. All receptors come from a human donor with aplastic anemia. CDR3s include the opening cysteine and the closing phenylalanine or tryptophan. A D gene is named only where the DNA matches it firmly. Clone size is shown for a subset of rows, as once, few, many or a class of expanded clone.

d_call	v_call	clone_size	j_call	cdr3_length	cdr3_aa	cdr3_nt
.	TRBV4-1	.	TRBJ2-5	13	CASSQGDRETQYF	TGCGCCAGCAGCCAAGGGGACCGGGAGACCCAGTACTTC
TRBD1	TRBV18	few	TRBJ2-7	15	CASSPGTGRVHDQYF	TGTGCCAGCTCACCGGGGACAGGGAGGGTTCACGACCAGTACTTC
.	TRBV7-9	.	TRBJ1-1	13	CASSILEVTEAFF	TGTGCCAGCAGCATCCTGGAGGTCACTGAAGCTTTCTTT
.	TRBV11-3	.	TRBJ1-2	15	CASSAGGVIDYGYTF	TGTGCCAGCAGCGCTGGGGGTGTGATAGACTATGGCTACACCTTC
.	TRBV7-2	.	TRBJ2-6	15	CASSWTGSGANVLTF	TGTGCCAGCAGCTGGACGGGTTCTGGGGCCAACGTCCTGACTTTC
.	TRBV2	.	TRBJ1-4	11	CASRITEKLFF	TGTGCCAGCAGGATTACTGAAAAACTGTTTTTT
.	TRBV20-1	.	TRBJ1-2	14	CSARQVRRRGGYTF	TGCAGTGCTAGACAGGTCAGGAGACGGGGTGGCTACACCTTC
TRBD1	TRBV6-5	many	TRBJ2-1	13	CASRRQGPNEQFF	TGTGCCAGCAGACGACAGGGTCCCAATGAGCAGTTCTTC
.	TRBV7-9	.	TRBJ1-2	12	CASSLAGSGYTF	TGTGCCAGCAGCTTAGCGGGGAGTGGCTACACCTTC
.	TRBV5-6	.	TRBJ2-7	13	CASSFSAAYEQYF	TGTGCCAGCAGCTTCAGTGCTGCATACGAGCAGTACTTC
TRBD1	TRBV7-2	.	TRBJ2-7	14	CASSFTDREYEQYF	TGTGCCAGCAGCTTTACGGACAGGGAGTACGAGCAGTACTTC
.	TRBV20-1	.	TRBJ2-7	12	CSASRGRLEQYF	TGCAGTGCTAGTCGGGGCAGGCTCGAGCAGTACTTC
TRBD1	TRBV2	once	TRBJ2-7	11	CARQGDYEQYF	TGTGCCAGACAGGGGGACTACGAGCAGTACTTC
.	TRBV5-1	.	TRBJ2-3	14	CASSLGSGPDTQYF	TGCGCCAGCAGCTTGGGAAGCGGCCCAGATACGCAGTATTTT
.	TRBV6-1	many	TRBJ2-2	12	CASDIITGELFF	TGTGCCAGCGATATAATCACCGGGGAGCTGTTTTTT
.	TRBV7-9	.	TRBJ1-1	14	CASSLSQGVTEAFF	TGTGCCAGCAGCTTATCACAGGGCGTCACTGAAGCTTTCTTT
.	TRBV19	.	TRBJ1-4	13	CASSTTGTFKEAF	TGTGCCAGTAGTACAACCGGGACATTCAAGGAGGCGTTT
TRBD1	TRBV19	many	TRBJ2-7	13	CASTRQGTYEQYF	TGTGCCAGTACCCGACAGGGTACCTACGAGCAGTACTTC
.	TRBV7-6	.	TRBJ1-2	10	CASSRDGYTF	TGTGCCAGCAGCCGGGACGGCTACACCTTC
TRBD1	TRBV20-1	many	TRBJ1-2	15	CSARDSGQGAHGYTF	TGCAGTGCTAGAGATAGCGGACAGGGGGCGCATGGCTACACCTTC
TRBD2	TRBV7-9	.	TRBJ2-1	15	CASASSGSSYNEQFF	TGTGCCAGCGCTTCTAGCGGGAGTTCCTACAATGAGCAGTTCTTC
TRBD2	TRBV20-1	many	TRBJ2-7	15	CSARTLLAGEGEQYF	TGCAGTGCTAGAACCCTACTAGCGGGCGAGGGGGAGCAGTACTTC
.	TRBV24-1	few	TRBJ2-7	14	CATSDVREPYEQYF	TGTGCCACCAGTGATGTCAGGGAGCCCTACGAGCAGTACTTC